This T cell receptor beta chain was recorded in a study of T cell responses to AZD1222 COVID-19 vaccine. Study-level findings and limits: Donor demographics were predominantly white British with a female majority; clonal diversity may be underestimated. Reportedly, close to half of spike-specific TCRs are directed against unmutated variant regions. Compared with day 0, the breadth and depth of the Spike-specific TCR repertoire rose significantly after two doses of AZD1222.

This CDR3 has 14 amino acids. Germline CDR1 and CDR2: MNHEY and SMNVEV (reference sequence). V was clipped by 6 bases and J by 4 bases, with 15 bases between them. Sequenced by immunoSEQ multiplex PCR; TCRdb stores in-frame clones only, minus some. The sample lists approximately 110,000 clones, about 86% occurring once. In regard to this clone: The antigen is unknown.

The TCR originated in an adult in good health. The chain is built from TRBV27 and TRBJ1-1; TRBD1 might be the D (5 bases). Sequenced here: peripheral blood, sampled on day 0 of AZD1222 vaccination. The CDR3 nucleotides read TGTGCCAGCAGGTCCCATCAGGGTTTCACTGAAGCTTTCTTT. Protein: CASRSHQGFTEAFF.